The TCR beta chain described here comes from a study of cytomegalovirus exposure and HLA in healthy donors. Study results and limitations: Accurate prediction of HLA-A and HLA-B alleles (for most subjects) was reportedly achieved from TCR beta sequences.

With 60 Vbeta and 13 Jbeta primers, the PCR was carried out. Only in-frame clones appear in the TCRdb table, and some are missing; sequencing was by immunoSEQ multiplex PCR. This table holds some 200,000 clones, 55% to 75% found once. A few counts support this clone. Its antigen is unknown. CDR1 is LNHDA and CDR2 is SQIVND in the germline V gene (reference sequence). The CDR3 has 14 amino acids. V shed 4 bases and J shed 10 bases, with 19 bases lying between them. The sample comprised PBMCs. J is TRBJ1-2 and V is TRBV19, with unresolved D. The origin of this receptor is a man in his forties in good health and CMV-seropositive. CDR3 protein: CASSRSPQRQDYTF. CDR3 DNA sequence: TGTGCCAGTAGTAGGTCCCCCCAGCGGCAGGACTACACCTTC.